The 32 T cell receptor beta chains below were found in one sample sequenced in a study of blood T cell repertoires in COVID-19. Clones were sequenced by immunoSEQ multiplex PCR, and TCRdb holds only the in-frame ones, with some missing. Altogether 200,000 to 250,000 clones are present, 80% to 90% being singletons, with the ten largest covering roughly 2.6%. Sequences were obtained from peripheral blood. These receptors all stem from a young man with COVID-19, enrolled during active disease.

The J gene is TRBJ2-3, the V gene TRBV7-3; TRBD2 aligns across 11 bases. CDR1 is SGHTA, CDR2 FQGTGA, per germline. The CDR3 length is 20 residues. The V gene end was trimmed by 5 bases and the J gene end by 2 bases; junction bases not matched to a gene: 18. For the CDR3, the DNA is TGTGCCAGCAGCGCGTCTAGCGGGAGGCCGTCTCGTGGGGTCACAGATACGCAGTATTTT. It codes for CASSASSGRPSRGVTDTQYF.

The chain has TRBV5-4 and TRBJ1-6; 10 nucleotides match TRBD1. Germline trimming cut 1 base from V and 6 bases from J; bases unmatched to any gene: 1. The CDR3 totals 15 residues. The germline V gene has CDR1 SGHNT and CDR2 YYREEE (reference sequence). The CDR3: CASSLRQGANSPLHF. The CDR3 DNA reads as TGTGCCAGCAGCTTGAGACAGGGGGCTAATTCACCCCTCCACTTT.

The chain has TRBV7-2 and TRBJ2-7; D is perhaps TRBD2 (5 bases). CDR1 SGHTA and CDR2 FQGNSA come from the germline V gene. Trimming took 5 bases from V and 0 from J, leaving 23 bases between them. CDR3 length: 18 amino acids. CDR3 in amino acids: CASSLLWSGPGGSYEQYF. CDR3 bases: TGTGCCAGCAGCCTCCTTTGGAGCGGCCCGGGTGGCTCCTACGAGCAGTACTTC.

This sequence joins TRBV5-1 and TRBJ2-7; possible D gene TRBD2, 5 bases. Germline assignment: CDR1 SGHRS and CDR2 YFSETQ. The CDR3 has 14 residues. Trimming pared 0 bases from V and 3 bases from J, leaving 10 bases between. Here the CDR3 DNA reads TGCGCCAGCAGCTTGGGGACTGCCATCTACGAGCAGTACTTC. As protein: CASSLGTAIYEQYF.

The genes are TRBV6-5 and TRBJ2-7; D may be TRBD1 (5 bases). The germline V gene encodes CDR1 MNHEY and CDR2 SVGAGI. This CDR3 is 14 amino acids long. Trimming pared 2 bases from V and 5 bases from J, leaving 13 bases between. In DNA form, the CDR3 reads TGTGCCAGCAGTTACGGGGCAGGGTCAGACGAGCAGTACTTC. Amino acids: CASSYGAGSDEQYF.

This CDR3 is CASRLDRSTEAFF. CDR3 in DNA: TGTGCCAGCAGACTAGACAGGAGCACTGAAGCTTTCTTT. V gene TRBV6-5 combines with J gene TRBJ1-1, with D perhaps matching TRBD1 (6 bases). CDR1 is MNHEY and CDR2 is SVGAGI in the germline V gene. V dropped 6 bases and J dropped 4 bases, with 12 bases sitting between them. The CDR3 spans 13 residues.

This chain joins TRBV9 and TRBJ1-1; D is ambiguous. Germline CDR1 SGDLS, CDR2 YYNGEE. Between the trimmed V and J ends, which lost 0 bases and 1 base, there was a span of 10 bases. The CDR3 contains 15 residues. CDR3 DNA sequence: TGTGCCAGCAGCGTAGGGGAGTGGCCGAACACTGAAGCTTTCTTT. This gives the protein CASSVGEWPNTEAFF.

V usage is TRBV25-1 and J usage is TRBJ2-1; TRBD1 aligns across 10 bases. Trimming at V came to 4 bases and at J to 6 bases, leaving 9 bases not matched to a gene. The germline CDR1 and CDR2 sequences are MGHDK and SYGVNS. CDR3 length: 16 amino acids. CDR3 amino acids: CASSGIRDRGANEQFF. In nucleotides, the CDR3 is TGTGCCAGCAGTGGGATCCGGGACAGGGGTGCCAATGAGCAGTTCTTC.

The rearrangement links TRBV6-6 to TRBJ2-7; D is undetermined. Germline V gene lookup returns CDR1 MNHNY and CDR2 SVGAGI (reference sequence). This CDR3 is 12 amino acids long. The V end lost 2 bases, the J end lost 6 bases, and 8 bases lay between the germline ends. The CDR3 sequence is CASSYQNREQYF. The CDR3 nucleotides are TGTGCCAGCAGTTACCAGAATCGCGAGCAGTACTTC.

The chain combines TRBV5-4 with TRBJ1-2; no definite D call. Germline loops: CDR1 SGHNT, CDR2 YYREEE (reference sequence). This CDR3 spans 14 amino acids. The V and J ends lost 0 bases and 4 bases respectively, with 10 bases between them. The CDR3 reads CASSLAGSLYGYTF. Here the CDR3 DNA reads TGTGCCAGCAGCTTGGCCGGTAGCCTCTATGGCTACACCTTC.

V usage is TRBV9 and J usage is TRBJ2-7; 9 bases match TRBD1. The CDR3 consists of 15 residues. Trimming at V came to 1 base and at J to 2 bases, leaving 4 bases not matched to a gene. Germline V CDR1 and CDR2: SGDLS, YYNGEE. Here the CDR3 DNA reads TGTGCCAGCAGCGTAAGGACAGGGGCCACCTACGAGCAGTACTTC. Its protein is CASSVRTGATYEQYF.

The chain links TRBV5-6 to TRBJ1-6, with TRBD1 matching over 9 bases. Germline V gene lookup returns CDR1 SGHDT and CDR2 YYEEEE. The CDR3 is 18 amino acids. Losses at the gene ends were 0 bases for V and 14 bases for J; bases not matched to a gene: 18. The CDR3 protein is CASSLEVSDRGSEKALHF. The CDR3 DNA is TGTGCCAGCAGCTTGGAGGTCTCGGACAGGGGTTCTGAGAAGGCCCTCCACTTT.

This CDR3 reads CASSVIADSYEQYF. Here the CDR3 DNA reads TGTGCCAGTAGTGTGATAGCGGACTCCTACGAGCAGTACTTC. The chain joins TRBV19 to TRBJ2-7; weak D call: TRBD2 (6 bases). Germline-derived CDR1 and CDR2 are LNHDA and SQIVND (reference sequence). The V gene lost 5 bases and the J gene lost 0 bases, with 11 bases spanning the gap. This CDR3 spans 14 amino acids.

V gene TRBV9 combines with J gene TRBJ2-1; tentative D call: TRBD2 (5 bases). Per germline, CDR1 SGDLS and CDR2 YYNGEE. V lost 5 bases and J 6 bases, leaving 12 bases between the germline ends. The CDR3 is 13 residues long. The CDR3 DNA reads TGTGCCAGCAGAAAGGCGGGCGGCAATGAGCAGTTCTTC. It is translated as CASRKAGGNEQFF.

The chain uses TRBV28 and TRBJ2-7; 8 bases fit TRBD1. This CDR3 has 14 residues. Per the germline V gene, CDR1 is MDHEN and CDR2 is SYDVKM. Trimming removed 4 bases from V and 4 bases from J; junction bases left unmatched: 6. CDR3 sequence reads: CASSSPGQEYEQYF. The DNA of the CDR3 is TGTGCCAGCAGTTCTCCGGGACAGGAATACGAGCAGTACTTC.

CDR3: CASSKGDFTDTQYF. CDR3 nucleotide sequence: TGCGCCAGCAGCAAAGGGGATTTCACAGATACGCAGTATTTT. This rearrangement joins TRBV5-1 to TRBJ2-3; D possibly corresponds to TRBD1 (5 bases). Per the germline V gene, CDR1 is SGHRS and CDR2 is YFSETQ. The CDR3 totals 14 residues. Trimming took 4 bases from V and 2 from J, leaving 11 bases between them.

CDR3 DNA sequence: TGTGCTAGTGGTTCCCGGGGGACTAGCGGGGCCTACGAGCAGTACTTC. It specifies CASGSRGTSGAYEQYF. This chain links TRBV12-5 with TRBJ2-7; 13 nucleotides agree with TRBD2. Germline values: CDR1 LGHNT, CDR2 FRNRAP. Unmatched junction bases numbered 5, after V lost 4 bases and J lost 2 bases. The CDR3 length is 16 residues.

The chain employs TRBV6-6 and TRBJ2-7; 9 bases agree with TRBD2. The germline gives CDR1 MNHNY, CDR2 SVGAGI (reference sequence). This CDR3 spans 16 amino acids. The V and J ends lost 2 bases and 9 bases, in that order; junction bases with no gene match: 14. The CDR3 protein is CASSYPDRRSAGGQYF. DNA for the CDR3: TGTGCCAGCAGTTACCCCGACAGGCGCTCAGCGGGGGGGCAGTACTTC.

This sequence joins TRBV29-1 and TRBJ2-7; 8 nucleotides agree with TRBD2. There are 13 residues in the CDR3. Trimming took 0 bases from V and 7 from J; bases not matched to a gene: 5. Germline CDR1 SQVTM, CDR2 ANQGSEA. This chain's CDR3 is CSVEDREGREQYF. CDR3 coding DNA: TGCAGCGTTGAAGATCGGGAGGGGAGGGAGCAGTACTTC.

The chain recombines TRBV12-5 with TRBJ1-2; D is perhaps TRBD1 (6 bases). Germline values: CDR1 LGHNT, CDR2 FRNRAP. Trimming stripped 5 bases from V and 4 bases from J, with 23 bases between. The CDR3 sequence is 17 residues long. The CDR3 protein is CASGPIHRVKIPYGYTF. CDR3 coding DNA: TGTGCTAGTGGTCCGATTCACAGGGTAAAGATCCCCTATGGCTACACCTTC.

The chain combines TRBV24-1 with TRBJ1-2; 8 bases map to TRBD1. The CDR3 extends over 15 amino acids. Trimming took 8 bases from V and 1 from J; bases not matched to a gene: 8. Looked up from germline, CDR1 is KGHDR and CDR2 is SFDVKD. CDR3 sequence: CATILGQGLNYGYTF. Here the CDR3 DNA reads TGTGCCACCATTCTTGGACAGGGCCTTAACTATGGCTACACCTTC.

V usage is TRBV7-9 and J usage is TRBJ1-2; D is unclear. This CDR3 has 17 residues. Germline V lookup: CDR1 SEHNR, CDR2 FQNEAQ (reference sequence). V shed 1 base and J shed 0 bases, with 15 bases lying between them. The CDR3 DNA reads TGTGCCAGCAGCTTAGTATGGGCACATGCCTCTAACTATGGCTACACCTTC. This gives the protein CASSLVWAHASNYGYTF.

This clone was picked up one time. The CDR3 here is CASSEFGTGIYGYTF. DNA of the CDR3: TGTGCCAGCAGTGAATTTGGGACAGGCATCTATGGCTACACCTTC. The V call is TRBV6-1, the J call TRBJ1-2, with 8 bases aligning to TRBD1. Germline V gene lookup returns CDR1 MNHNS and CDR2 SASEGT. The CDR3 is 15 residues long. J gave up 4 bases and V 2 bases, and 6 bases lay outside the gene matches.

V gene TRBV13 combines with J gene TRBJ2-5, with TRBD2 matching 8 bases. The V gene end was trimmed by 2 bases and the J gene end by 9 bases; junction bases not matched to a gene: 5. Germline V lookup: CDR1 PRHDT, CDR2 FYEKMQ (reference sequence). The CDR3 extends over 13 amino acids. CDR3 loop: CASSLQGRGAQYF. The CDR3 DNA reads TGTGCCAGCAGCTTACAGGGGCGGGGGGCCCAGTACTTC.

This chain joins TRBV9 and TRBJ2-1; the match to TRBD2 covers 11 bases. The CDR3 extends over 17 amino acids. CDR1 is SGDLS and CDR2 is YYNGEE in the germline V gene. V trimming: 1 base; J trimming: 5 bases; junction bases outside the gene matches: 8. CDR3 loop: CASSVSLAGGLDNEQFF. The CDR3 nucleotides are TGTGCCAGCAGCGTATCTCTAGCGGGGGGTCTTGACAATGAGCAGTTCTTC.

This chain uses TRBV11-2 with TRBJ2-1, with 11 bases that match TRBD2. Germline values: CDR1 SGHAT, CDR2 FQNNGV. This CDR3 comprises 18 residues. Trimming cost V 5 bases and J 0 bases; bases outside gene matches: 9. CDR3 DNA sequence: TGTGCCAGCAGCCCACTAGCGGGGGTGTTGGGCTCCTACAATGAGCAGTTCTTC. It yields the protein CASSPLAGVLGSYNEQFF.

For the CDR3, the DNA is TGTGCCAGCAGCCTTGGGGCCAACGTCCTGACTTTC. Translated, it gives CASSLGANVLTF. The chain has TRBV25-1 and TRBJ2-6; D call uncertain. Deletions cut 6 bases from V and 3 bases from J, with 3 bases between. The CDR3 length is 12 residues. Germline-derived CDR1 and CDR2 are MGHDK and SYGVNS.

The chain couples TRBV5-1 to TRBJ1-6; weak D call: TRBD1 (5 bases). Deletions cut 0 bases from V and 6 bases from J, with 7 bases between. The germline gives CDR1 SGHRS, CDR2 YFSETQ. The CDR3 sequence is 14 residues long. CDR3: CASSLGQSNSPLHF. CDR3 sequence (DNA): TGCGCCAGCAGCTTGGGACAGAGTAATTCACCCCTCCACTTT. Filled out from reference TRBV5-1 and TRBJ1-6, the complete variable domain reads KAGVTQTPRYLIKTRGQQVTLSCSPISGHRSVSWYQQTPGQGLQFLFEYFSETQRNKGNFPGRFSGRQFSNSRSEMNVSTLELGDSALYLCASSLGQSNSPLHFGNGTRLTVT.

This rearrangement joins TRBV11-2 to TRBJ2-1, with 10 bases fitting TRBD2. V dropped 1 base and J dropped 5; count of bases not matched to a gene: 8. CDR1 and CDR2 (germline): SGHAT, FQNNGV. This CDR3 contains 17 residues. The CDR3 here is CASSLVPAGGPNNEQFF. DNA of the CDR3: TGTGCCAGCAGCTTAGTCCCAGCGGGGGGGCCCAACAATGAGCAGTTCTTC.

The chain has TRBV29-1 and TRBJ1-1; 8 nucleotides align to TRBD1. The CDR3 spans 13 residues. The V segment lost 5 bases and the J segment 1 base; nucleotides outside the gene matches: 3. Germline loops: CDR1 SQVTM, CDR2 ANQGSEA. CDR3 region: CSVPGQGNTEAFF. For the CDR3, the DNA is TGCAGCGTTCCTGGACAGGGGAACACTGAAGCTTTCTTT.

The chain employs TRBV28 and TRBJ1-2, with 8 bases identical to TRBD1. Germline V CDR1 and CDR2: MDHEN, SYDVKM. CDR3 size: 17 residues. Trimming removed 7 bases from V and 2 bases from J; junction bases left unmatched: 15. CDR3 amino acids: CASTDKGAGGQNYGYTF. CDR3 coding DNA: TGTGCCAGCACCGATAAGGGGGCAGGGGGCCAAAACTATGGCTACACCTTC.

This chain connects TRBV19 to TRBJ1-2; the match to TRBD1 covers 9 bases. Germline CDR1 is LNHDA and CDR2 is SQIVND (reference sequence). Unmatched junction bases numbered 7, after V lost 3 bases and J lost 2 bases. The CDR3 has 16 residues. The CDR3 DNA reads as TGTGCCAGTAGTATGGGACAGGGTACGGCCAACTATGGCTACACCTTC. It translates to CASSMGQGTANYGYTF.